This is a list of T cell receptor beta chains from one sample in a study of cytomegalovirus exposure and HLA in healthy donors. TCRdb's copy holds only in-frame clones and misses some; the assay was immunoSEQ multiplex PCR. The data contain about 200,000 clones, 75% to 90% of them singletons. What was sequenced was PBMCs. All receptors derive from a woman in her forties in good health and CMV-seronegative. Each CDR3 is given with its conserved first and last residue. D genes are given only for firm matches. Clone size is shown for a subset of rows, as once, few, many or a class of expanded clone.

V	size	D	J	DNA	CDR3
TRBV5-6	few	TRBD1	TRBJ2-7	TGTGCCAGCAGCTCCCGGGGGACAGGGGCGCTTGAGCAGTACTTC	CASSSRGTGALEQYF
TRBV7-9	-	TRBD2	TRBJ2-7	TGTGCCAGCAGCCCCCGGGGAGGGGACGAGCAGTACTTC	CASSPRGGDEQYF
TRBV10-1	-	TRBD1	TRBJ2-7	TGCGCCAGCAGTGAGCCGGGACAGGGGTTCTACGAGCAGTACTTC	CASSEPGQGFYEQYF
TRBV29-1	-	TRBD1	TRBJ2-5	TGCAGCGTTGGAGGACAGGTGCTTAGGGAGACCCAGTACTTC	CSVGGQVLRETQYF
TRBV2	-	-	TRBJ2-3	TGTGCCAGCAGCCTAAACACAGATACGCAGTATTTT	CASSLNTDTQYF
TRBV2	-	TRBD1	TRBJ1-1	TGTGCCAGCAGAAAAGAAATGACAGGGGTGAGTTCTGAAGCTTTCTTT	CASRKEMTGVSSEAFF
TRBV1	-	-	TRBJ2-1	TGCACCAGCAGCCTAGAAGCGGGATCCCAGTTCTTC	CTSSLEAGSQFF
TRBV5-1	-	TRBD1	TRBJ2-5	TGCGCCAGCAGCTTGGCACCAGGGGGCCAAGAGACCCAGTACTTC	CASSLAPGGQETQYF
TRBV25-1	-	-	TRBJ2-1	TGTGCCAGCGCACCGGGACTTGGACCTAATGAGCAGTTCTTC	CASAPGLGPNEQFF
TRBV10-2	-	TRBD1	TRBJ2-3	TGCGCCATAGTGGACAGGACAGATACGCAGTATTTT	CAIVDRTDTQYF
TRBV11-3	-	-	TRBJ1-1	TGTGTCAGCAGCTTAGTTCAAACCGGTGAAGCTTTCTTT	CVSSLVQTGEAFF
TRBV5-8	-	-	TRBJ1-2	TGTGCCAGCAGCTTGGCCGCAGGGCCTAACTATGGCTACACCTTC	CASSLAAGPNYGYTF
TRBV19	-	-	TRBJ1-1	TGTGCCAGTATCCGTAGCGAGGGGAACACTGAAGCTTTCTTT	CASIRSEGNTEAFF
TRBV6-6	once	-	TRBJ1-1	TGTGCCAGCAGTTACCAGGGGCGTCGGAACACTGAAGCTTTCTTT	CASSYQGRRNTEAFF
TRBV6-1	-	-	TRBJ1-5	TGTGCCACGGGGGAGGGTGCATTGGGCAATCAGCCCCAGCATTTT	CATGEGALGNQPQHF
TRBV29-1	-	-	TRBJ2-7	TGCAGCGTTGTAGATAGCGAGCAGTACTTC	CSVVDSEQYF
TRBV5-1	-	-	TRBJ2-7	TGCGCCAGCAGCCCCAGGGGGGTAGGCTACGAGCAGTACTTC	CASSPRGVGYEQYF
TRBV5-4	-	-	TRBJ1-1	TGTGCCAGCAGCTTGGATTATTGGGGCGCTGAAGCTTTCTTT	CASSLDYWGAEAFF
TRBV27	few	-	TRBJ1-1	TGTGCCAGCAGCCTACAGATGAACACTGAAGCTTTCTTT	CASSLQMNTEAFF
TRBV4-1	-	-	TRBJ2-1	TGCGCCAGCAGCCAAGACCTAATCGAGCAGTTCTTC	CASSQDLIEQFF
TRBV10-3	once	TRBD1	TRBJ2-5	TGTGCCATCTCCCGACAGGGTGGGGAGACCCAGTACTTC	CAISRQGGETQYF
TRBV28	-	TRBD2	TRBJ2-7	TGTGCCAGCATGGGGGGGAGACCACGGATCTACGAGCAGTACTTC	CASMGGRPRIYEQYF